The 17 T cell receptor beta chains in this list originate from one sample, sequenced in a study of response to subunit inactivated influenza vaccine. TCRdb reprocessed the RT-PCR reads with MiXCR, giving one entry per CDR3 protein. The profile shows about 620,000 distinct CDR3 sequences, 10% to 12% of them singletons. The sample was also reused in another study, on T cells expressing NK-cell markers. From that report: TCR beta cDNA was made by 5'RACE template switching with UMIs.

Sequencing was performed on PBMCs from blood, taken on the day of vaccination. The receptors here all came from a man aged 45-60 years who received an inactivated influenza vaccine.

The sample holds a few counts of this clonotype. The rearrangement links TRBV20-1 to TRBJ1-6; possible D gene TRBD1, 6 bases. The CDR3 extends over 16 amino acids. Trimming removed 0 bases from V and 0 bases from J, with 9 bases in between. Germline assignment: CDR1 DFQATT and CDR2 SNEGSKA (reference sequence). The CDR3 nucleotides read TGCAGTGCTAGAGAGGGGACAAGCTCCTATAATTCACCCCTCCACTTT. Its protein is CSAREGTSSYNSPLHF.

This clonotype was counted only a few times. The V call is TRBV4-1, the J call TRBJ2-7; TRBD1 matches 8 bases. CDR1 MGHRA and CDR2 YSYEKL come from the germline V gene. The CDR3 runs 14 residues. The ends lost 3 bases at V and 9 bases at J; junction bases unmatched: 10. As DNA, the CDR3 is TGCGCCAGCAGCCAGCTCGGACAGGGTAGACGGCAGTACTTC. Translating gives CASSQLGQGRRQYF.

This clonotype has just a few counts. V and J are TRBV28 and TRBJ2-1; TRBD1 matches 10 bases. V shed 5 bases, J shed 2 bases, and the junction held 9 bases outside the gene matches. Germline CDR1 reads MDHEN; CDR2 reads SYDVKM. This CDR3 is 17 amino acids long. For the CDR3, the DNA is TGTGCCAGCAGTGTACTATCGGACAGGGGGACCTACAATGAGCAGTTCTTC. Amino acids: CASSVLSDRGTYNEQFF.

This clonotype was picked up many times. The genes are TRBV12-3 or TRBV12-4 and TRBJ2-7; 9 nucleotides align to TRBD2. V dropped 4 bases and J dropped 5; count of bases not matched to a gene: 9. This CDR3 region has 15 residues. The CDR3 sequence is CASSSRGGLANEQYF. The CDR3 DNA reads TGTGCCAGCAGTTCCCGCGGGGGACTAGCCAACGAGCAGTACTTC.

This chain joins TRBV28 and TRBJ2-1; TRBD2 aligns across 12 bases. The CDR3 contains 15 residues. The ends lost 5 bases at V and 5 bases at J; junction bases unmatched: 4. Germline-derived CDR1 and CDR2 are MDHEN and SYDVKM. Here the CDR3 reads CASSGGLAGNNEQFF. CDR3 DNA sequence: TGTGCCAGCAGTGGCGGACTAGCGGGGAACAATGAGCAGTTCTTC.

This clonotype was found many times. The J gene is TRBJ2-1, the V gene TRBV15; 7 bases align to TRBD1. CDR1 LNHNV and CDR2 YYDKDF come from the germline V gene (reference sequence). Trimming took 5 bases from V and 3 from J; bases not matched to a gene: 7. The CDR3 extends over 15 amino acids. This chain's CDR3 is CATSFRGNYYNEQFF. In DNA, the CDR3 is TGTGCCACCAGCTTCAGGGGGAATTACTACAATGAGCAGTTCTTC.

The sample holds one count of this clonotype. The chain uses TRBV7-9 and TRBJ2-2; no firm D call. The germline V gene encodes CDR1 SEHNR and CDR2 FQNEAQ (reference sequence). The CDR3 covers 13 residues. The V end was cut by 4 bases, the J end by 6 bases, with 9 bases between. The CDR3 DNA reads as TGTGCCAGCAGCTCCCCCGTGTCCGGGGAGCTGTTTTTT. It yields the protein CASSSPVSGELFF.

This clonotype appeared a few times. The rearrangement uses TRBV5-1 and TRBJ2-7, with 8 positions matching TRBD1. In germline, CDR1 is SGHRS, CDR2 YFSETQ. Trimming at V came to 4 bases and at J to 7 bases, leaving 10 bases not matched to a gene. The CDR3 has 14 amino acids. CDR3 nucleotides: TGCGCCAGCAGCCCCGGACAGGGACAGGAAGAGCAGTACTTC. Its translation is CASSPGQGQEEQYF.

This chain joins TRBV7-9 and TRBJ2-1; 8 positions match TRBD1. The CDR3 is 14 residues long. Germline assignment: CDR1 SEHNR and CDR2 FQNEAQ (reference sequence). V lost 3 bases to trimming and J lost 5 bases; unmatched junction nucleotides: 3. This CDR3 reads CASSFTGGDNEQFF. CDR3 bases: TGTGCCAGCAGCTTTACAGGGGGTGACAATGAGCAGTTCTTC.

The chain couples TRBV28 to TRBJ2-3; D is undetermined. CDR3 length equals 14 residues. Germline V gene sequence: CDR1 MDHEN, CDR2 SYDVKM. Between the trimmed V and J ends, which lost 3 bases and 2 bases, there was a span of 9 bases. The CDR3 DNA is TGTGCCAGCAGTTTGTTGCTATACACAGATACGCAGTATTTT. Amino acid sequence: CASSLLLYTDTQYF.

Note on this clonotype: A much larger clone sits a single nucleotide away, making a read error possible. The chain employs TRBV5-6 and TRBJ2-7; the D is unclear. CDR1 is SGHDT and CDR2 is YYEEEE in the germline V gene. CDR3 length: 14 residues. The CDR3 protein is CPSSRTGSTYEQYF. CDR3 bases: TGTCCCAGCAGCCGAACTGGTTCTACCTACGAGCAGTACTTC.

This clonotype was counted many times. The genes are TRBV15 and TRBJ1-4, with D hard to call. This CDR3 is built from 15 residues. CDR1 is LNHNV, CDR2 YYDKDF, per germline (reference sequence). V was clipped by 0 bases and J by 4 bases, with 9 bases between them. The CDR3 DNA reads TGTGCCACCAGCAGAGATCCCGGGTATAATGAAAAACTGTTTTTT. It specifies CATSRDPGYNEKLFF. The entire variable domain, with the rest obtained from reference TRBV15 and TRBJ1-4, is as follows: DAMVIQNPRYQVTQFGKPVTLSCSQTLNHNVMYWYQQKSSQAPKLLFHYYDKDFNNEADTPDNFQSRRPNTSFCFLDIRSPGLGDTAMYLCATSRDPGYNEKLFFGSGTQLSVL.

This clonotype has just a few counts. The V gene is TRBV3-1, the J gene TRBJ2-3; D assignment may be TRBD1 or TRBD2 (7 bases each). Germline assignment: CDR1 LGHDT and CDR2 YNNKEL (reference sequence). Deletions cut 0 bases from V and 2 bases from J, with 21 bases between. The CDR3 has 19 residues. Written as DNA, the CDR3 is TGTGCCAGCAGCCAAGAGACCCCCTGGGAGGGGGCGGTCACAGATACGCAGTATTTT. This sequence encodes CASSQETPWEGAVTDTQYF.

This clonotype was counted ten times or more. The CDR3 protein is CASSQQAGHSGIFDEKLFF. CDR3 coding DNA: TGTGCCAGCAGCCAACAGGCGGGACACTCCGGAATATTCGATGAAAAACTGTTTTTT. This sequence joins TRBV4-2 and TRBJ1-4; possibly TRBD1 for D (6 bases). The CDR3 is 19 amino acids. The germline CDR1 and CDR2 sequences are LGHNA and YNFKEQ. Trimming pared 2 bases from V and 6 bases from J, leaving 25 bases between.

This clonotype was counted only a few times. The gene calls are TRBV7-2 and TRBJ2-3, with D tentatively TRBD1 (6 bases). Germline loops: CDR1 SGHTA, CDR2 FQGNSA. V was pared by 4 bases and J by 5 bases, with 13 bases between. This CDR3 region has 14 residues. The CDR3 loop reads CASSSDSRLDTQYF. CDR3 DNA sequence: TGTGCCAGCAGCTCGGACAGCCGACTAGATACGCAGTATTTT. The full variable domain, in which reference TRBV7-2 and TRBJ2-3 provide the parts outside the CDR3, is GAGVSQSPSNKVTEKGKDVELRCDPISGHTALYWYRQSLGQGLEFLIYFQGNSAPDKSGLPSDRFSAERTGGSVSTLTIQRTQQEDSAVYLCASSSDSRLDTQYFGPGTRLTVL.

The V call is TRBV4-2, the J call TRBJ2-1, with TRBD1 identical over 12 bases. Per germline, CDR1 LGHNA and CDR2 YNFKEQ. This CDR3 is 15 amino acids long. J gave up 7 bases and V 3 bases, and 4 bases lay outside the gene matches. Here the CDR3 reads CASSQRDRGRNEQFF. Written as DNA, the CDR3 is TGTGCCAGCAGCCAGCGGGACAGGGGGCGTAATGAGCAGTTCTTC.

This clonotype was seen ten or more times. The rearrangement links TRBV12-3 or TRBV12-4 to TRBJ2-7; no definite D call. V was pared by 5 bases and J by 3 bases, with 8 bases between. The CDR3 runs to 12 residues. CDR3 sequence reads: CASSPGRYEQYF. The CDR3 DNA is TGTGCCAGCAGTCCTGGACGCTACGAGCAGTACTTC.